The next 5 T cell receptor beta chains were all read from a single sample in a study of shared clonotypes between healthy human individuals. Here immunoSEQ multiplex PCR was the method, and the copy in TCRdb shows in-frame clones only, minus some. This table has about 1.5 million clones, more than 95% appearing once. Sequenced sample: naive CD4+ T cells sorted from blood. Subset defined: CD45RA+ positively selected. These receptors all stem from a man aged 30-40 years in good health.

This chain connects TRBV14 to TRBJ2-7; 11 bases are a match to TRBD1. Looked up from germline, CDR1 is SGHDN and CDR2 is FVKESK. This CDR3 has 20 amino acids. Trimming cost V 0 bases and J 4 bases; bases outside gene matches: 17. The chain's CDR3 is CASSQDWTAGTGGIEYEQYF. The CDR3 nucleotides read TGTGCCAGCAGCCAAGATTGGACGGCCGGGACAGGGGGAATCGAGTACGAGCAGTACTTC.

This rearrangement joins TRBV6-5 to TRBJ2-2; D might be TRBD2 (6 bases). This CDR3 comprises 15 residues. CDR1 is MNHEY and CDR2 is SVGAGI in the germline V gene. Deletions cut 0 bases from V and 7 bases from J, with 12 bases between. The CDR3 loop reads CASSYSTGVVGELFF. CDR3 in DNA: TGTGCCAGCAGTTACTCGACGGGAGTCGTCGGGGAGCTGTTTTTT.

This clone was observed a single time. The rearrangement joins TRBV5-6 to TRBJ2-1, with D uncertain. The length of the CDR3 is 13 residues. Germline V lookup: CDR1 SGHDT, CDR2 YYEEEE. V was clipped by 0 bases and J by 4 bases, with 5 bases between them. The CDR3 region has the DNA TGTGCCAGCAGCTTGGACAGATACAATGAGCAGTTCTTC. Residues: CASSLDRYNEQFF.

In regard to this clone: Distinct nucleotide sequences in the sample also encode this CDR3. This chain connects TRBV9 to TRBJ2-7; no clear D. V lost 0 bases to trimming and J lost 0 bases, with 7 bases between them. Germline V lookup: CDR1 SGDLS, CDR2 YYNGEE. CDR3 size: 14 residues. This chain's CDR3 is CASSVDLSSYEQYF. In DNA form, the CDR3 reads TGTGCCAGCAGCGTAGACCTGAGCTCCTACGAGCAGTACTTC.

The chain recombines TRBV7-6 with TRBJ2-3; 7 positions match TRBD2. Trimming took 3 bases from V and 1 from J; bases not matched to a gene: 10. CDR1 is SGHVS and CDR2 is FNYEAQ in the germline V gene. The CDR3 totals 17 residues. CDR3 amino acids: CASSFVWEGRRTDTQYF. The CDR3 nucleotides are TGTGCCAGCAGCTTTGTCTGGGAGGGCCGTCGCACAGATACGCAGTATTTT.